This T cell receptor delta chain was captured by sequencing in a study of gamma-delta chains in newborns, infants, children. Across the whole study: Microbial exposure reportedly drives polyclonal innate γδ T cell expansion after birth.

A remark on this clone: A much larger clone differs by one base, so this may be a read error. Other DNA sequences in the sample encode the same CDR3.

TCRdb reprocessed the reads through CATT. The table has 15,000 or so delta-chain clones, around 7% seen once. Germline trimming cut 3 bases from V and 5 bases from J; bases unmatched to any gene: 3. CDR1 is GEAIGNYY and CDR2 is EKD in the germline V gene. The CDR3 has 15 amino acids. The sequence was collected from a child who was a newborn, infant or young child, either healthy, febrile or measles-vaccinated (not recorded which). The genes are TRDV2 and TRDJ2, with TRDD3 matching 12 bases. Sample: blood. CDR3 bases: TGTGCCTGTGACGTACTGGGGGATACTACAGCACAACTCTTCTTT. Translated, it gives CACDVLGDTTAQLFF.